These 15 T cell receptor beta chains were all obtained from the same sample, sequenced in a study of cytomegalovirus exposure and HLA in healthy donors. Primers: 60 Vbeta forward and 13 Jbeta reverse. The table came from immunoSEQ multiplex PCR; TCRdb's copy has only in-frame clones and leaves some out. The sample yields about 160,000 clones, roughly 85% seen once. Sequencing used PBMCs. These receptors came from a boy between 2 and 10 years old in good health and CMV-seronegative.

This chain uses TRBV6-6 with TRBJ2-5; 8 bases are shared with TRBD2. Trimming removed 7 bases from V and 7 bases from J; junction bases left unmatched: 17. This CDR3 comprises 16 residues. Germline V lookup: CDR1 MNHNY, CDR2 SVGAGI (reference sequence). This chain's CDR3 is CASTPRSGALKGTQYF. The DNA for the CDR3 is TGTGCCAGCACCCCTCGTAGCGGGGCCCTGAAGGGGACCCAGTACTTC.

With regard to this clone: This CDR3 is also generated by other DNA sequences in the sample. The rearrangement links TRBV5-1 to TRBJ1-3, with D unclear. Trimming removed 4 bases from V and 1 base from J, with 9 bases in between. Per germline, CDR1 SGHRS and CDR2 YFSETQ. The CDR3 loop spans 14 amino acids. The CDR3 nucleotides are TGCGCCAGCAGCCCCGAGGGATCTGGAAACACCATATATTTT. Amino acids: CASSPEGSGNTIYF.

CDR3 in DNA: TGTGCCAGCGGAAGCTCGACGACAGCATTTAATGAAAAACTGTTTTTT. Amino acid sequence: CASGSSTTAFNEKLFF. The chain couples TRBV6-6 to TRBJ1-4; a weak D match, TRBD1 (5 bases). The V and J ends lost 8 bases and 4 bases respectively, with 20 bases between them. Germline CDR1 is MNHNY and CDR2 is SVGAGI (reference sequence). This CDR3 has 16 amino acids.

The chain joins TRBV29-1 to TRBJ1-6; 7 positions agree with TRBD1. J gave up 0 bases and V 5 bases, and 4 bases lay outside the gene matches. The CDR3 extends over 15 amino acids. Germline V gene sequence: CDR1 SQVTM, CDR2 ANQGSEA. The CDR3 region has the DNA TGCAGCGTTACGACAGGGAGCTCCTATAATTCACCCCTCCACTTT. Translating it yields CSVTTGSSYNSPLHF.

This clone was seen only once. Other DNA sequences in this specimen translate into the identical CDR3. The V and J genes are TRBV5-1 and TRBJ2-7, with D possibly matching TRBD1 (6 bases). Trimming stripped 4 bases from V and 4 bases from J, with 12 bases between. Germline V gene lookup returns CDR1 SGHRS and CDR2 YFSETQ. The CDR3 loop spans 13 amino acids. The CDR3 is CASSLDRLYEQYF. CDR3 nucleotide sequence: TGCGCCAGCAGCCTCGACAGGTTGTACGAGCAGTACTTC. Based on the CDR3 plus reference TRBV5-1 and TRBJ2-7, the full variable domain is KAGVTQTPRYLIKTRGQQVTLSCSPISGHRSVSWYQQTPGQGLQFLFEYFSETQRNKGNFPGRFSGRQFSNSRSEMNVSTLELGDSALYLCASSLDRLYEQYFGPGTRLTVT.

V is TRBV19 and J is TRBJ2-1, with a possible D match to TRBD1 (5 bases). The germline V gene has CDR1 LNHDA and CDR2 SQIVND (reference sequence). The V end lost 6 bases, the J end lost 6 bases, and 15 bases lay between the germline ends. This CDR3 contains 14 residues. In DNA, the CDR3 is TGTGCCAGTAGAAGATTTGGCAGGGTCAATGAGCAGTTCTTC. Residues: CASRRFGRVNEQFF.

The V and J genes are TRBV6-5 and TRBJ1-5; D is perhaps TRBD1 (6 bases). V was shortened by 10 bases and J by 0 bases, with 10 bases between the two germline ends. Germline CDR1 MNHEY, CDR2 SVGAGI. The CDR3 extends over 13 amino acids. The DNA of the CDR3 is TGTGCCACCGGGGGGCCTAGCAATCAGCCCCAGCATTTT. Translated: CATGGPSNQPQHF.

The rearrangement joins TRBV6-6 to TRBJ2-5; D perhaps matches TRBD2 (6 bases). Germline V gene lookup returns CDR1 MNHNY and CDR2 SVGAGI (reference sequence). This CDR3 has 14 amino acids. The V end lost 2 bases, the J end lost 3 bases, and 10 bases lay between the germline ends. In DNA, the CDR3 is TGTGCCAGCAGTTACGGGGGGATAGAAGAGACCCAGTACTTC. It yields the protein CASSYGGIEETQYF.

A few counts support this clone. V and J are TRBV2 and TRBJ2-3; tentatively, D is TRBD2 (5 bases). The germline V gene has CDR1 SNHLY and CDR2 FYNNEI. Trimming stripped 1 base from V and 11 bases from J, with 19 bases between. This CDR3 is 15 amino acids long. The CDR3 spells CASSEGQAGQRKQYF. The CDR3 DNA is TGTGCCAGCAGTGAAGGCCAGGCGGGCCAGAGAAAGCAGTATTTT.

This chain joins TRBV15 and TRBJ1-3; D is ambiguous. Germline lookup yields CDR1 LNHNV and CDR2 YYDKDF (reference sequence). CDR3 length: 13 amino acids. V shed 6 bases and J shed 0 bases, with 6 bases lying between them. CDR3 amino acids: CATSLFSGNTIYF. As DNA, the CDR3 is TGTGCCACCAGTTTATTCTCTGGAAACACCATATATTTT.

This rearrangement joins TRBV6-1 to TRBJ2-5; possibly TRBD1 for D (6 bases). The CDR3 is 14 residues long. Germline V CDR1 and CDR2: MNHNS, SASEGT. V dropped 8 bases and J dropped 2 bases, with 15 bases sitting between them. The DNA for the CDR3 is TGTGCCAGCCAACAGGGTGGAAATCAAGAGACCCAGTACTTC. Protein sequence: CASQQGGNQETQYF.

In nucleotides, the CDR3 is TGTGCCAGTACCGGTTGGGCGACAGGGGACACTGAAGCTTTCTTT. As protein: CASTGWATGDTEAFF. This chain uses TRBV19 with TRBJ1-1; TRBD1 matches 8 bases. The CDR3 is made up of 15 amino acids. The germline V gene has CDR1 LNHDA and CDR2 SQIVND (reference sequence). With 7 bases clipped from V and 3 bases from J, the junction kept 10 bases outside the gene matches. Full variable domain (outside the CDR3, taken from reference TRBV19 and TRBJ1-1): DGGITQSPKYLFRKEGQNVTLSCEQNLNHDAMYWYRQDPGQGLRLIYYSQIVNDFQKGDIAEGYSVSREKKESFPLTVTSAQKNPTAFYLCASTGWATGDTEAFFGQGTRLTVV.

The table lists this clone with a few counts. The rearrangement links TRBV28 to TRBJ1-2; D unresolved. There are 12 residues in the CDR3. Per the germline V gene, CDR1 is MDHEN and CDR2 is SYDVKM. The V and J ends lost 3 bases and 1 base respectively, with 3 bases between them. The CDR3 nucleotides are TGTGCCAGCAGTTTCGGTAACTATGGCTACACCTTC. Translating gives CASSFGNYGYTF.

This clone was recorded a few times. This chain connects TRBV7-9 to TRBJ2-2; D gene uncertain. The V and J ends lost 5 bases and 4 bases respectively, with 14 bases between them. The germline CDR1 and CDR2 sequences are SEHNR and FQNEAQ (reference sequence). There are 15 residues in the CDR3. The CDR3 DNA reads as TGTGCCAGCAGCCCGGCAGTAACGGGCACCGGGGAGCTGTTTTTT. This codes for CASSPAVTGTGELFF.

The CDR3 nucleotides read TGTGCCAGCAGCCTCAGGGGGCTTCGGAGGGCCGGGATCAATGAGCAGTTCTTC. This encodes CASSLRGLRRAGINEQFF. The J gene is TRBJ2-1, the V gene TRBV28; TRBD1 aligns across 8 bases. The CDR3 is made up of 18 amino acids. Germline lookup yields CDR1 MDHEN and CDR2 SYDVKM. Trimming took 6 bases from V and 6 from J; bases not matched to a gene: 19.